This TCR beta chain was sequenced during a study of Ad26.COV2.S vaccination and SARS-CoV-2 variants. The treatment: around 19 received Ad26.COV2.S at low or high dose, single or two shots; roughly five received placebo; per-sample allocation not given. At day 63 after the first vaccine or placebo injection, samples were drawn. It was an adult aged 18-55 years in Boston who was the donor. Profiling relied on immunoSEQ multiplex PCR, and the TCRdb table lists in-frame clones only, not all of them. In the table there are a few hundred thousand clones, 92% of which are singletons. General observations from the study: Researchers cautioned that TCR breadth and depth analyses may have underestimated total T cell responses. Placebo recipients and vaccine recipients were similar in non-spike TCR breadth.

The V gene lost 1 base and the J gene lost 4 bases, with 16 bases spanning the gap. Germline V gives CDR1 MGHRA, CDR2 YSYEKL. There are 16 residues in the CDR3. About this clone itself: Its antigen is currently unknown.

V gene TRBV4-1 combines with J gene TRBJ1-1, with unresolved D. The TCR comes from a person between 18 and 65 years old who received the Ad26.COV2.S COVID-19 vaccine or a placebo. The specimen comprised peripheral blood, sampled in a trial of Ad26.COV2.S vaccine versus placebo. The CDR3 sequence is CASSQVPTVLGTEAFF. The CDR3 region has the DNA TGCGCCAGCAGCCAAGTCCCCACGGTTTTAGGCACTGAAGCTTTCTTT.